These T cell receptor beta chains were read from a single sample in a study of CD8+ T cells in alopecia areata. The assay was immunoSEQ multiplex PCR, and TCRdb's table has in-frame clones only and misses some. This table holds some 120,000 clones, over 60% found once. The sample in question was CD4+ T cells sorted from blood, obtained at week 4, from a patient treated with tofacitinib. These receptor sequences come from a human donor with alopecia areata. Both conserved end residues are part of each CDR3. D genes are given only for firm matches. Size values are once, few and many counts, or a class for expanded clones, and some rows have none.

J: TRBJ1-5; size: .; V: TRBV6-5; D: .; DNA: TGTGCCAGCAGCCGGGCTACCGATCAGCCCCAGCATTTT; CDR3: CASSRATDQPQHF
J: TRBJ2-5; size: .; V: TRBV6-6; D: .; DNA: TGTGCCACGTTGATTGGGGAGACCCAGTACTTC; CDR3: CATLIGETQYF
J: TRBJ2-1; size: once; V: TRBV29-1; D: .; DNA: TGCAGCGTGGAAAAGGACAATGAGCAGTTCTTC; CDR3: CSVEKDNEQFF
J: TRBJ2-1; size: .; V: TRBV6-5; D: .; DNA: TGTGCCAGCAGGGCAGACAGGGCGCGGGGGCATGAGCAGTTCTTC; CDR3: CASRADRARGHEQFF
J: TRBJ1-1; size: .; V: TRBV27; D: .; DNA: TGTGCCAGCAGTTTAAAACCAGGGGTGAGTGGGGAAGCTTTCTTT; CDR3: CASSLKPGVSGEAFF
J: TRBJ2-3; size: .; V: TRBV7-2; D: .; DNA: TGTGCCAGCAGATCGACAGATACGCAGTATTTT; CDR3: CASRSTDTQYF
J: TRBJ2-5; size: .; V: TRBV5-1; D: .; DNA: TGCGCCAGCAGCTTGGAGGGCCAAGAGACCCAGTACTTC; CDR3: CASSLEGQETQYF
J: TRBJ2-1; size: .; V: TRBV7-9; D: .; DNA: TGTGCCAGCAGCTCGGGACGGGGCAATGAGCAGTTCTTC; CDR3: CASSSGRGNEQFF
J: TRBJ1-2; size: .; V: TRBV5-1; D: .; DNA: TGCGCCAGCAGCTTGAATTCCGGCTACACCTTC; CDR3: CASSLNSGYTF
J: TRBJ1-2; size: .; V: TRBV30; D: .; DNA: TGTGCCTGGAGTGTAAACGGCTATGGCTACACCTTC; CDR3: CAWSVNGYGYTF
J: TRBJ2-1; size: .; V: TRBV29-1; D: .; DNA: TGCAGCGCAATATTGGGAGGTGAGCAGTTCTTC; CDR3: CSAILGGEQFF